One and the same sample provided the 9 T cell receptor beta chains below, sequenced in a study of T cell responses to AZD1222 COVID-19 vaccine. Only in-frame clones appear in the TCRdb table, and some are missing; sequencing was by immunoSEQ multiplex PCR. There are around 160,000 clones in the sample; 92% occur only once, and less than 1.3% lies in the top ten. The sample in question was peripheral blood, obtained 28 days after the second AZD1222 dose. The receptors come from an adult who received the AZD1222 COVID-19 vaccine.

The rearrangement joins TRBV7-3 to TRBJ1-5; 10 bases map to TRBD1. The V segment lost 5 bases and the J segment 7 bases; nucleotides outside the gene matches: 8. Germline CDR1 and CDR2: SGHTA and FQGTGA. The CDR3 covers 15 residues. The DNA of the CDR3 is TGTGCCAGCAGCGCAACCGGGACAGGGGACCAGCCCCAGCATTTT. Translating it yields CASSATGTGDQPQHF.

This clone was observed a few times. The chain combines TRBV4-1 with TRBJ2-7; D perhaps matches TRBD1 (6 bases). The germline V gene has CDR1 MGHRA and CDR2 YSYEKL. The CDR3 loop spans 14 amino acids. Trimming shortened V by 2 bases and J by 5 bases, and 13 bases separated the two germline ends. CDR3 loop: CASSQLTGSNEQYF. CDR3 DNA: TGCGCCAGCAGCCAACTTACAGGGTCCAACGAGCAGTACTTC.

The genes are TRBV7-6 and TRBJ2-5; 13 bases align to TRBD2. J gave up 9 bases and V 5 bases, and 12 bases lay outside the gene matches. CDR3 size: 16 residues. Per germline, CDR1 SGHVS and CDR2 FNYEAQ. The CDR3 is CASSLGLAGAQGAQYF. CDR3 nucleotides: TGTGCCAGCAGCCTAGGACTAGCGGGGGCCCAGGGGGCCCAGTACTTC.

This chain's CDR3 is CASSYIQGSNQPQHF. As DNA, the CDR3 is TGTGCCAGCAGTTATATTCAGGGGAGCAATCAGCCCCAGCATTTT. V usage is TRBV6-6 and J usage is TRBJ1-5, with TRBD1 as a possible D gene (6 bases). The germline V gene encodes CDR1 MNHNY and CDR2 SVGAGI (reference sequence). The CDR3 runs to 15 residues. Trimming stripped 3 bases from V and 1 base from J, with 10 bases between.

The CDR3 DNA reads TGTGCCAGCAGCTACGGGACATCTAACTATGGCTACACCTTC. Its protein is CASSYGTSNYGYTF. The V gene is TRBV7-9, the J gene TRBJ1-2, with D maybe TRBD1 (6 bases). The CDR3 extends over 14 amino acids. V lost 4 bases, J lost 0 bases, and 9 bases lay in between. Per the germline V gene, CDR1 is SEHNR and CDR2 is FQNEAQ (reference sequence).

The rearrangement joins TRBV18 to TRBJ1-2; a possible D gene is TRBD1 (5 bases). Germline V gene sequence: CDR1 KGHSH, CDR2 LQKENI. V was clipped by 3 bases and J by 0 bases, with 11 bases between them. CDR3 size: 15 residues. CDR3 nucleotide sequence: TGTGCCAGCTCACCGGGGCGGGACCCTAACTATGGCTACACCTTC. It translates to CASSPGRDPNYGYTF.

The chain is built from TRBV6-5 and TRBJ1-1, with D uncertain. V lost 6 bases and J 3 bases, leaving 11 bases between the germline ends. The CDR3 runs 13 residues. Germline lookup yields CDR1 MNHEY and CDR2 SVGAGI. Here the CDR3 DNA reads TGTGCCAGCAGGTGGGTTGGGGACACTGAAGCTTTCTTT. Its protein is CASRWVGDTEAFF.

Only a few counts were recorded for this clone. The V call is TRBV19, the J call TRBJ1-5; D call uncertain. V was trimmed by 6 bases and J by 4 bases, leaving 10 bases between them. The CDR3 sequence is 13 residues long. Germline CDR1 LNHDA, CDR2 SQIVND (reference sequence). DNA of the CDR3: TGTGCCAGTAGCCTCGCCAGGAATCAGCCCCAGCATTTT. It specifies CASSLARNQPQHF.

The rearrangement uses TRBV9 and TRBJ2-2; D is possibly TRBD1 or TRBD2 (5 bases each). This CDR3 is 16 amino acids long. Germline CDR1 and CDR2: SGDLS and YYNGEE. V was cut by 0 bases and J by 2 bases, with 11 bases left in between. As DNA, the CDR3 is TGTGCCAGCAGCGTAGGATGGGACGGAAACACCGGGGAGCTGTTTTTT. It codes for CASSVGWDGNTGELFF.